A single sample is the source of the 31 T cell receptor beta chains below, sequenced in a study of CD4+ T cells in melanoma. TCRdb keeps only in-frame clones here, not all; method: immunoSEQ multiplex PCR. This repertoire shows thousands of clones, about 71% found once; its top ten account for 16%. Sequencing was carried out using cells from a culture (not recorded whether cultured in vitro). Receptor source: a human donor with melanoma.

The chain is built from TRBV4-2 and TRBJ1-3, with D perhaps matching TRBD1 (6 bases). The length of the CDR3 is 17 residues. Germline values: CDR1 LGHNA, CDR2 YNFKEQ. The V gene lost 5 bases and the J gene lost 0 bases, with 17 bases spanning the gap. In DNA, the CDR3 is TGTGCCAGCAGCTTGGCCTTTGTAGGGGGCTCTGGAAACACCATATATTTT. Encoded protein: CASSLAFVGGSGNTIYF.

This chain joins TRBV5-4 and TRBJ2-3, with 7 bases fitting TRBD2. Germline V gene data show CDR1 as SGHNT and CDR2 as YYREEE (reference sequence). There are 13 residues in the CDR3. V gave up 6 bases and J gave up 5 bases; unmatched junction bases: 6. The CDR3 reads CASNGRGGDTQYF. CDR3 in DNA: TGTGCCAGCAATGGGAGGGGCGGAGATACGCAGTATTTT. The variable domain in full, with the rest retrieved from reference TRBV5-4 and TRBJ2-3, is ETGVTQSPTHLIKTRGQQVTLRCSSQSGHNTVSWYQQALGQGPQFIFQYYREEENGRGNFPPRFSGLQFPNYSSELNVNALELDDSALYLCASNGRGGDTQYFGPGTRLTVL.

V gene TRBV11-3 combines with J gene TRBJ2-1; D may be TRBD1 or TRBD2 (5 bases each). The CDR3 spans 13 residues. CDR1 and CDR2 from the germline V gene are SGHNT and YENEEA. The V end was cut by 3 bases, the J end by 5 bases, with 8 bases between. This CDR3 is CASSLGRHNEQFF. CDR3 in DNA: TGTGCCAGCAGCTTGGGACGCCACAATGAGCAGTTCTTC.

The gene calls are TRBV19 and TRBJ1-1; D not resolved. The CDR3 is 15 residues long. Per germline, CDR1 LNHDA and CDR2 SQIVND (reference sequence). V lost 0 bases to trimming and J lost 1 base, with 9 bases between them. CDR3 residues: CASSIEDSSNTEAFF. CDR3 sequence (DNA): TGTGCCAGTAGTATAGAGGACTCCTCGAACACTGAAGCTTTCTTT.

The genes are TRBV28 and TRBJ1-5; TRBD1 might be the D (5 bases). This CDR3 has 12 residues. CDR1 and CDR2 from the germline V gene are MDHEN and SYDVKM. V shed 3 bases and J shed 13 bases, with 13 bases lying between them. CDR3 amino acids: CASSFRGAGQHF. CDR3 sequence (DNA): TGTGCCAGCAGTTTTCGAGGGGCCGGTCAGCATTTT.

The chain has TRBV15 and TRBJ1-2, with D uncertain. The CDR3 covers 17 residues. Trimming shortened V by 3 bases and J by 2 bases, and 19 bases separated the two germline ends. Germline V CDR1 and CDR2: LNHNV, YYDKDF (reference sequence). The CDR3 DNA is TGTGCCACCAGCAGTCTAAATCTAGGGAGGGAAAACTATGGCTACACCTTC. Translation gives CATSSLNLGRENYGYTF.

DNA for the CDR3: TGCAGCGTTAGGGGGGCCGAAGAGACCCAGTACTTC. Translated, it gives CSVRGAEETQYF. V usage is TRBV29-1 and J usage is TRBJ2-5; the D call may be TRBD1 or TRBD2 (6 bases each). V was trimmed by 5 bases and J by 3 bases, leaving 10 bases between them. Germline loops: CDR1 SQVTM, CDR2 ANQGSEA. The CDR3 has 12 amino acids.

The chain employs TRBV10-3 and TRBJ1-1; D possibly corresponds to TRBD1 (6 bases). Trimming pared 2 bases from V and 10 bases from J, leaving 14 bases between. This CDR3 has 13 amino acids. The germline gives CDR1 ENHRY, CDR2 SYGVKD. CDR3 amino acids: CAISETPTGAAFF. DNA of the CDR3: TGTGCCATCAGTGAGACCCCCACGGGGGCAGCTTTCTTT.

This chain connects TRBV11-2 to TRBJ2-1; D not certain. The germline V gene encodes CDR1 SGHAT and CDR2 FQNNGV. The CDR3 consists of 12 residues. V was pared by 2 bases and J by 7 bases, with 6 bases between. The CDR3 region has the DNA TGTGCCAGCAGCTTATTAGGAAATGAGCAGTTCTTC. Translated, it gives CASSLLGNEQFF.

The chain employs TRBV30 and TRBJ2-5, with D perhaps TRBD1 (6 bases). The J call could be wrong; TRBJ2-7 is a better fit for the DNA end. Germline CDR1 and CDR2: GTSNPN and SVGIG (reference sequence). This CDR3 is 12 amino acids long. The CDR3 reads CAWSTQGYEQYF. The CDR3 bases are TGTGCCTGGAGTACACAGGGCTACGAGCAGTACTTC.

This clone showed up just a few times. CDR3 DNA sequence: TGTGCCAGCAGTTACGGTTGGGGTCCCGGAAACACCATATATTTT. It encodes CASSYGWGPGNTIYF. The gene calls are TRBV6-5 and TRBJ1-3; no definite D call. The CDR3 contains 15 residues. The V end was cut by 2 bases, the J end by 4 bases, with 12 bases between. Germline CDR1 and CDR2: MNHEY and SVGAGI.

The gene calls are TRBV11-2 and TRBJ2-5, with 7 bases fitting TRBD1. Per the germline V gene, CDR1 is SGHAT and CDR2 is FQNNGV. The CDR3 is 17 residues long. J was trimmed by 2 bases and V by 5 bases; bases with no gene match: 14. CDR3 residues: CASSTGQASIGQETQYF. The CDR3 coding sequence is TGTGCCAGCAGCACCGGACAGGCCTCGATTGGGCAAGAGACCCAGTACTTC. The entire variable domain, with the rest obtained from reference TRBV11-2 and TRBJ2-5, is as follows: EAGVAQSPRYKIIEKRQSVAFWCNPISGHATLYWYQQILGQGPKLLIQFQNNGVVDDSQLPKDRFSAERLKGVDSTLKIQPAKLEDSAVYLCASSTGQASIGQETQYFGPGTRLLVL.

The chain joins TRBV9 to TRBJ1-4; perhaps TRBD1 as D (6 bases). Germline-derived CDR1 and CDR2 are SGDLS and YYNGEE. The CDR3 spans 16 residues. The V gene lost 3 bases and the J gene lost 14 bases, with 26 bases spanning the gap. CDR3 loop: CASSAGGTKVRSGLFF. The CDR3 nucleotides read TGTGCCAGCAGCGCGGGGGGGACAAAGGTTCGATCGGGGCTGTTTTTT.

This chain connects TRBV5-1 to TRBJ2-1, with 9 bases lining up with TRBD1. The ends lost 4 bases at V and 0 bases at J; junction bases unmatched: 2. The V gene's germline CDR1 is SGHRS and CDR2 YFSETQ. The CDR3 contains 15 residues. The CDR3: CASSGGQGSYNEQFF. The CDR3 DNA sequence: TGCGCCAGCAGCGGGGGACAGGGCTCCTACAATGAGCAGTTCTTC. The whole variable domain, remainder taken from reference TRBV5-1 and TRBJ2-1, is KAGVTQTPRYLIKTRGQQVTLSCSPISGHRSVSWYQQTPGQGLQFLFEYFSETQRNKGNFPGRFSGRQFSNSRSEMNVSTLELGDSALYLCASSGGQGSYNEQFFGPGTRLTVL.

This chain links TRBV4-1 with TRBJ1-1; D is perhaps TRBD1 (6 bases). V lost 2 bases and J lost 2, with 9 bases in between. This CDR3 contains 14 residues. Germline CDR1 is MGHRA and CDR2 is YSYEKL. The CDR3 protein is CASSQWTVNTEAFF. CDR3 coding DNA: TGCGCCAGCAGCCAATGGACAGTCAACACTGAAGCTTTCTTT.

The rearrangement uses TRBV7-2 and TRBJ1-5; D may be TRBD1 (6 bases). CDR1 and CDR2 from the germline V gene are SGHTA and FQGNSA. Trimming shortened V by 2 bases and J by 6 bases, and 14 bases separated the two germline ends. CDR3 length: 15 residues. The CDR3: CASSLYREGSQPQHF. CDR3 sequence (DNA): TGTGCCAGCAGCTTATACAGGGAGGGTTCTCAGCCCCAGCATTTT.

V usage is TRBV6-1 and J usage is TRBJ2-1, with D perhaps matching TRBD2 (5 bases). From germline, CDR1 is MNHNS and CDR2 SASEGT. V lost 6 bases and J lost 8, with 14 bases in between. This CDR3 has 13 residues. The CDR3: CASRRDLRDEQFF. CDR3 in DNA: TGTGCCAGCAGGAGGGATCTCCGAGATGAGCAGTTCTTC.

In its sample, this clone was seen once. CDR3 sequence reads: CASSEPRAGQGSGYTF. In DNA form, the CDR3 reads TGTGCCAGCAGTGAACCCAGAGCCGGACAGGGAAGTGGCTACACCTTC. The chain joins TRBV25-1 to TRBJ1-2, with 8 positions matching TRBD1. The CDR3 length is 16 residues. V dropped 2 bases and J dropped 7; count of bases not matched to a gene: 12. Germline lookup yields CDR1 MGHDK and CDR2 SYGVNS.

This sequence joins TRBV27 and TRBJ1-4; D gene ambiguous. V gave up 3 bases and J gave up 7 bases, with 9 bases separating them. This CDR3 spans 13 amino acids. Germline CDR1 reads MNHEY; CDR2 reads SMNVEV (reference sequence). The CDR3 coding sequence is TGTGCCAGCAGTTTCAGGTCGGGTGAAAAACTGTTTTTT. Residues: CASSFRSGEKLFF.

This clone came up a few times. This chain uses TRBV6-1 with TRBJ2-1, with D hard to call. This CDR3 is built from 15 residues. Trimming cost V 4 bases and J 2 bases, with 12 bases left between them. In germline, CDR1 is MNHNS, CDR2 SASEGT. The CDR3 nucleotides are TGTGCCAGCAGTGCTCGTCTAACAACCTACAATGAGCAGTTCTTC. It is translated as CASSARLTTYNEQFF.

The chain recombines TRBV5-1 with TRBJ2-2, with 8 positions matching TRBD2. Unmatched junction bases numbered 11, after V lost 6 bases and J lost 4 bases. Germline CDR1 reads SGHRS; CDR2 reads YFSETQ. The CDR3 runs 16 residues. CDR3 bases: TGCGCCAGCAAAGGTCCGGGAGGGGCGATCACCGGGGAGCTGTTTTTT. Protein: CASKGPGGAITGELFF.

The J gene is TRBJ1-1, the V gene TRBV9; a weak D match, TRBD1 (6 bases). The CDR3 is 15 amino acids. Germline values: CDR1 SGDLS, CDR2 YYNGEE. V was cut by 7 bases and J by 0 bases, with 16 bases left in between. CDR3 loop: CASGRGGLMNTEAFF. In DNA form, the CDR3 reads TGTGCCAGCGGGAGGGGGGGGCTCATGAACACTGAAGCTTTCTTT.

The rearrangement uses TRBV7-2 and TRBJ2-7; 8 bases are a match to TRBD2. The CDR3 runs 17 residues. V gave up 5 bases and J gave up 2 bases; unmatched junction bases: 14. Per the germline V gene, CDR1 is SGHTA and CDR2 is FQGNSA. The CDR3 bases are TGTGCCAGCAGCACACGCCTGGGAGCGGGGGCCACCTACGAGCAGTACTTC. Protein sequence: CASSTRLGAGATYEQYF. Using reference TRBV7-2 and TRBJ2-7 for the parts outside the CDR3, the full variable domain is GAGVSQSPSNKVTEKGKDVELRCDPISGHTALYWYRQSLGQGLEFLIYFQGNSAPDKSGLPSDRFSAERTGGSVSTLTIQRTQQEDSAVYLCASSTRLGAGATYEQYFGPGTRLTVT.

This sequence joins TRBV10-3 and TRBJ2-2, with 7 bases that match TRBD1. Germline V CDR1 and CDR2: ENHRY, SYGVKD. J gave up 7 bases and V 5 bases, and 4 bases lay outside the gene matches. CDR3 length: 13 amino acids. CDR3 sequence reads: CAISRQGDGELFF. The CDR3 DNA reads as TGTGCCATCAGTAGACAGGGCGACGGGGAGCTGTTTTTT.

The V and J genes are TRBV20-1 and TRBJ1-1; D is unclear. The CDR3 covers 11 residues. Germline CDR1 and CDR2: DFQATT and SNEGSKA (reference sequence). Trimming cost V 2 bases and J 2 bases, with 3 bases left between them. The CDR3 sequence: CSARYNTEAFF. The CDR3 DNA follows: TGCAGTGCTAGATATAACACTGAAGCTTTCTTT.

CDR3 residues: CATSRGGGVTGELFF. The CDR3 DNA sequence: TGTGCCACCAGCAGAGGTGGGGGTGTCACCGGGGAGCTGTTTTTT. The V and J genes are TRBV15 and TRBJ2-2; the D gene could be TRBD1 or TRBD2 (5 bases each). The CDR3 sequence is 15 residues long. Germline loops: CDR1 LNHNV, CDR2 YYDKDF (reference sequence). The V end lost 1 base, the J end lost 4 bases, and 10 bases lay between the germline ends. Together with reference TRBV15 and TRBJ2-2, the CDR3 gives the full variable domain: DAMVIQNPRYQVTQFGKPVTLSCSQTLNHNVMYWYQQKSSQAPKLLFHYYDKDFNNEADTPDNFQSRRPNTSFCFLDIRSPGLGDTAMYLCATSRGGGVTGELFFGEGSRLTVL.

CDR3 in DNA: TGTGCCAGCAGCTTGGCTCCGACAGGGGTGGTCGACTATGGCTACACCTTC. Its translation is CASSLAPTGVVDYGYTF. The chain couples TRBV5-4 to TRBJ1-2; TRBD1 aligns across 8 bases. The ends lost 0 bases at V and 3 bases at J; junction bases unmatched: 10. This CDR3 spans 17 amino acids. Germline lookup yields CDR1 SGHNT and CDR2 YYREEE (reference sequence). Full variable domain (remainder filled in from reference TRBV5-4 and TRBJ1-2): ETGVTQSPTHLIKTRGQQVTLRCSSQSGHNTVSWYQQALGQGPQFIFQYYREEENGRGNFPPRFSGLQFPNYSSELNVNALELDDSALYLCASSLAPTGVVDYGYTFGSGTRLTVV.

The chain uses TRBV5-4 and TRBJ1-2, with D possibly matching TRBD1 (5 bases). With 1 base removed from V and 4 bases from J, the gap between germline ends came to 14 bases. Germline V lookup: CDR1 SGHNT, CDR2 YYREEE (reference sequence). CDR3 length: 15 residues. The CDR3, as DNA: TGTGCCAGCAGCTTGTTCGATCAGGGAGGCTATGGCTACACCTTC. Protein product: CASSLFDQGGYGYTF.

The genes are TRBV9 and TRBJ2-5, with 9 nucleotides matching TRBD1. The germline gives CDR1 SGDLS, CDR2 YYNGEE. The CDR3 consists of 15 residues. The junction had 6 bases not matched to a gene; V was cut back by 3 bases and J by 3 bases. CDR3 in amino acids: CASSAYRGREETQYF. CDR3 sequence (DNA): TGTGCCAGCAGCGCCTACAGGGGGCGCGAAGAGACCCAGTACTTC.

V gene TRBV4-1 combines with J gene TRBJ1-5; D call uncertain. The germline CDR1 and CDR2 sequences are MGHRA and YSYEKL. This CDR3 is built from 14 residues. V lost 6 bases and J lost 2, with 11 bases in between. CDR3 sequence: CASSLGWGNQPQHF. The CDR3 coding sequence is TGCGCCAGCAGTCTCGGGTGGGGCAATCAGCCCCAGCATTTT.

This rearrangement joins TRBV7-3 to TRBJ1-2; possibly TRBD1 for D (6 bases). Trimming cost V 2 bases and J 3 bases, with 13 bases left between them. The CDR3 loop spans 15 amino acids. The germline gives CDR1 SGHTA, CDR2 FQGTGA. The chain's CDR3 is CASSLLGRTDYGYTF. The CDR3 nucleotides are TGTGCCAGCAGCTTATTGGGGCGGACAGACTATGGCTACACCTTC.